Each of the 15 T cell receptor beta chains below was sequenced from the same sample in a study of blood T cell repertoires in COVID-19 (dated by TCRdb to 2020 to 2022). Receptor amplification or capture employed the immunoSEQ multiplex PCR assay. TCRdb holds this immuneACCESS table with in-frame rearrangements only. Some clones are missing; in checked studies, unresolved V genes explain under half, and the rest has no known cause. The sample has tens of thousands of clones on record, about nine tenths of them singletons. Roughly 6.3% of the sample is in the top ten clones. Sequenced: peripheral blood. All receptors come from a woman older than 75 with active COVID-19.

The rearrangement uses TRBV5-4 and TRBJ2-1, with a possible D match to TRBD2 (6 bases). This CDR3 region has 12 residues. Germline lookup yields CDR1 SGHNT and CDR2 YYREEE (reference sequence). V was cut by 2 bases and J by 6 bases, with 6 bases left in between. The CDR3 reads CASSFSGNEQFF. For the CDR3, the DNA is TGTGCCAGCAGCTTTAGCGGCAATGAGCAGTTCTTC.

V and J are TRBV19 and TRBJ2-2; TRBD2 agrees at 10 bases. The germline gives CDR1 LNHDA, CDR2 SQIVND (reference sequence). V trimming: 3 bases; J trimming: 6 bases; junction bases outside the gene matches: 7. The CDR3 spans 16 residues. The chain's CDR3 is CASSMIASGSPGELFF. Here the CDR3 DNA reads TGTGCCAGTAGTATGATCGCTAGCGGGAGCCCCGGGGAGCTGTTTTTT.

The chain recombines TRBV12-5 with TRBJ2-1, with a weak D call TRBD2 (5 bases). The V gene's germline CDR1 is LGHNT and CDR2 FRNRAP. V lost 6 bases and J lost 9, with 12 bases in between. The CDR3 extends over 12 amino acids. The CDR3 region has the DNA TGTGCTAGTGGCCCCTCACTAGTTGAGCAGTTCTTC. As protein: CASGPSLVEQFF.

This clone was found a few times. The V call is TRBV5-6, the J call TRBJ2-1; 11 bases match TRBD2. The CDR3 contains 15 residues. The germline CDR1 and CDR2 sequences are SGHDT and YYEEEE. J lost 4 bases, V lost 4 bases, and 4 bases had no gene match. The CDR3 region has the DNA TGTGCCAGCAGCCCAAGACTAGCGGGATACAATGAGCAGTTCTTC. This encodes CASSPRLAGYNEQFF.

This rearrangement joins TRBV4-2 to TRBJ2-5; 7 nucleotides match TRBD2. This CDR3 is 16 amino acids long. Germline values: CDR1 LGHNA, CDR2 YNFKEQ. V trimming: 1 base; J trimming: 4 bases; junction bases outside the gene matches: 9. CDR3 in DNA: TGTGCCAGCAGCCAAGTTGGACGGGAGGAGGGAGAGACCCAGTACTTC. This translates into CASSQVGREEGETQYF.

The CDR3 nucleotides read TGTGCCAGCAGCTTGGGGGGGACAGTGGTGAACACCGGGGAGCTGTTTTTT. It encodes CASSLGGTVVNTGELFF. The gene calls are TRBV5-4 and TRBJ2-2, with 7 nucleotides matching TRBD1. Germline CDR1 reads SGHNT; CDR2 reads YYREEE (reference sequence). V was clipped by 0 bases and J by 1 base; unmatched bases: 6. The CDR3 is 17 residues long. Variable domain in full (rest from reference TRBV5-4 and TRBJ2-2): ETGVTQSPTHLIKTRGQQVTLRCSSQSGHNTVSWYQQALGQGPQFIFQYYREEENGRGNFPPRFSGLQFPNYSSELNVNALELDDSALYLCASSLGGTVVNTGELFFGEGSRLTVL.

The rearrangement joins TRBV6-6 to TRBJ1-6; 8 nucleotides align to TRBD1. This CDR3 spans 16 amino acids. With 0 bases clipped from V and 9 bases from J, the junction kept 7 bases outside the gene matches. Germline-derived CDR1 and CDR2 are MNHNY and SVGAGI (reference sequence). The CDR3 loop reads CASSYSRGQVASPLHF. CDR3 DNA sequence: TGTGCCAGCAGTTACTCGAGGGGACAGGTGGCTTCACCCCTCCACTTT.

This clone has a single count. CDR3 sequence (DNA): TGTGCCAGTAGTATGGCCCCTGGACAGGGCGCTGGCTACACCTTC. Translation: CASSMAPGQGAGYTF. The J gene is TRBJ1-2, the V gene TRBV19, with 8 nucleotides matching TRBD1. V shed 3 bases, J shed 7 bases, and the junction held 10 bases outside the gene matches. CDR3 length: 15 residues. The germline CDR1 and CDR2 sequences are LNHDA and SQIVND (reference sequence).

V and J are TRBV10-3 and TRBJ2-5; D remains ambiguous. The germline V gene encodes CDR1 ENHRY and CDR2 SYGVKD. The CDR3 loop spans 13 amino acids. V dropped 2 bases and J dropped 4 bases, with 8 bases sitting between them. The DNA of the CDR3 is TGTGCCATCAGTGAGGGCACCCCAGAGACCCAGTACTTC. This encodes CAISEGTPETQYF.

The rearrangement links TRBV6-5 to TRBJ2-7; tentative D call: TRBD2 (6 bases). From germline, CDR1 is MNHEY and CDR2 SVGAGI. The CDR3 extends over 14 amino acids. V was shortened by 6 bases and J by 7 bases, with 19 bases between the two germline ends. This chain's CDR3 is CASSGGRHGGEQYF. The CDR3 DNA follows: TGTGCCAGCAGCGGCGGCAGACACGGAGGGGAGCAGTACTTC.

The J gene is TRBJ1-6, the V gene TRBV7-9, with D unclear. Trimming removed 4 bases from V and 9 bases from J, with 10 bases in between. The CDR3 spans 13 residues. From germline, CDR1 is SEHNR and CDR2 FQNEAQ (reference sequence). The CDR3 reads CASSSQDFSPLHF. The DNA for the CDR3 is TGTGCCAGCAGCTCTCAGGATTTTTCACCCCTCCACTTT.

In its sample, this clone was seen a few times. CDR3 bases: TGTGCCAGCAGCTTGCCGCCTCCCGGACTATCCCCTTGGGTCTACAATGAGCAGTTCTTC. Translating it yields CASSLPPPGLSPWVYNEQFF. This sequence joins TRBV5-8 and TRBJ2-1; D perhaps matches TRBD2 (6 bases). In germline, CDR1 is SGHTS, CDR2 YDEGEE. The CDR3 consists of 20 residues. The V end was cut by 1 base, the J end by 3 bases, with 26 bases between.

The chain is built from TRBV4-1 and TRBJ2-7; 11 bases are shared with TRBD1. Germline V gene data show CDR1 as MGHRA and CDR2 as YSYEKL. This CDR3 is 18 amino acids long. The V gene end was trimmed by 5 bases and the J gene end by 4 bases; junction bases not matched to a gene: 16. CDR3: CASSKTDNRTGGWYEQYF. The DNA for the CDR3 is TGCGCCAGCAGCAAGACCGATAATCGGACAGGGGGCTGGTACGAGCAGTACTTC.

The chain couples TRBV11-2 to TRBJ2-2; the match to TRBD1 covers 12 bases. This CDR3 is 17 amino acids long. From germline, CDR1 is SGHAT and CDR2 FQNNGV. J gave up 7 bases and V 7 bases, and 13 bases lay outside the gene matches. The CDR3 protein is CASTTSGTGGMGGELFF. The CDR3 region has the DNA TGTGCCAGCACTACCTCCGGGACAGGGGGCATGGGCGGGGAGCTGTTTTTT.

The rearrangement joins TRBV18 to TRBJ1-4; perhaps TRBD1 as D (6 bases). This CDR3 has 16 amino acids. In germline, CDR1 is KGHSH, CDR2 LQKENI. V lost 2 bases, J lost 4 bases, and 14 bases lay in between. CDR3 bases: TGTGCCAGCTCACCAGCCATGGGCAGGGGTAATGAAAAACTGTTTTTT. It encodes CASSPAMGRGNEKLFF.